Sequencing of this T cell receptor (beta chain) was carried out in a study of early T cells in non-severe SARS-CoV-2 infection. Background on the study: Sequenced material consisted of bulk RNA (from unsorted whole blood), and chains were unpaired.

Germline V gene lookup returns CDR1 SNHLY and CDR2 FYNNEI. CDR3 length: 14 amino acids. After removal of 7 bases from V and 3 bases from J, the junction contained 6 bases not matched to a gene. Attachment of unique molecular identifiers to individual cDNA molecules was performed. TCRdb re-analysed the 5' RACE reads in MiXCR, keeping a single row per CDR3 protein. The profile shows around 56,000 distinct CDR3 sequences, around 7.7% of them singletons. This clonotype was observed a handful of times. This chain links TRBV2 with TRBJ2-3; 8 bases match TRBD1. This material consisted of whole blood, taken at baseline. The origin of this receptor is an adult who was a healthcare worker with PCR-confirmed SARS-CoV-2 infection or an uninfected control (not recorded which). The DNA for the CDR3 is TGTGCCAGCAACCGACAGGGGCGAACAGATACGCAGTATTTT. Its translation is CASNRQGRTDTQYF.